Listed here are 32 T cell receptor beta chains from one sample, sequenced in a study of identical twins. TCRdb analysed the 5' RACE reads with MiXCR anew, one entry per CDR3 protein. The table records roughly 240,000 distinct CDR3 sequences, 5.5% to 8% of them present only once. The sample was also reused in another study, on yellow fever vaccine responses in identical twins.

Sequencing input: memory (CD45RO+) T cells sorted from blood. These receptors came from a young woman in good health.

The V and J genes are TRBV7-9 and TRBJ2-2; the match to TRBD2 covers 7 bases. The CDR3 totals 17 residues. Germline CDR1 SEHNR, CDR2 FQNEAQ (reference sequence). The ends lost 2 bases at V and 1 base at J; junction bases unmatched: 7. CDR3: CASSLLGASGNTGELFF. DNA of the CDR3: TGTGCCAGCAGCTTATTGGGTGCTAGCGGGAACACCGGGGAGCTGTTTTTT.

This clonotype was detected many times. J is TRBJ2-1 and V is TRBV20-1, with D hard to call. Trimming shortened V by 1 base and J by 7 bases, and 11 bases separated the two germline ends. Germline CDR1 reads DFQATT; CDR2 reads SNEGSKA (reference sequence). The CDR3 covers 13 residues. This chain's CDR3 is CSARGGMGNEQFF. In DNA form, the CDR3 reads TGCAGTGCTAGAGGCGGTATGGGTAATGAGCAGTTCTTC.

This clonotype was counted only a few times. The genes are TRBV5-4 and TRBJ2-5; 8 nucleotides line up with TRBD1. The CDR3 is 19 amino acids. Germline assignment: CDR1 SGHNT and CDR2 YYREEE (reference sequence). The V gene end was trimmed by 1 base and the J gene end by 0 bases; junction bases not matched to a gene: 14. The CDR3 is CASSLSGQETTWYQETQYF. DNA for the CDR3: TGTGCCAGCAGCTTGTCGGGACAGGAGACCACTTGGTACCAAGAGACCCAGTACTTC.

This chain uses TRBV14 with TRBJ2-3, with D possibly TRBD2 on 5 matching bases. V gave up 5 bases and J gave up 2 bases, with 14 bases separating them. Germline V gives CDR1 SGHDN, CDR2 FVKESK. The CDR3 spans 15 residues. The CDR3 spells CASSTGLTFTDTQYF. Written as DNA, the CDR3 is TGTGCCAGCAGCACTGGACTGACTTTCACAGATACGCAGTATTTT.

The table lists this clonotype with a few counts. The rearrangement uses TRBV20-1 and TRBJ2-5; no definite D call. The germline gives CDR1 DFQATT, CDR2 SNEGSKA (reference sequence). The length of the CDR3 is 12 residues. Trimming left V 0 bases short and J 3 bases short, with 5 bases between. The CDR3 sequence: CSARDRKETQYF. The CDR3 DNA is TGCAGTGCTAGAGATCGGAAAGAGACCCAGTACTTC.

This clonotype was observed a handful of times. This chain joins TRBV3-1 and TRBJ1-5; D may be TRBD1 (5 bases). Deletions cut 1 base from V and 9 bases from J, with 16 bases between. Per germline, CDR1 LGHDT and CDR2 YNNKEL (reference sequence). This CDR3 spans 15 amino acids. The CDR3 nucleotides are TGTGCCAGCAGCCAAGGTTGGGACCCGAGGAGGCCCCAGCATTTT. This sequence encodes CASSQGWDPRRPQHF.

This clonotype came up many times. J is TRBJ1-6 and V is TRBV10-1, with D uncertain. V lost 7 bases and J 7 bases, leaving 11 bases between the germline ends. The germline gives CDR1 WNHNN, CDR2 SYGVQD (reference sequence). The CDR3 has 13 residues. CDR3 loop: CASKRDVNSPLHF. CDR3 DNA: TGCGCCAGCAAGCGGGATGTCAATTCACCCCTCCACTTT.

For the CDR3, the DNA is TGTGCCAGCAGTTTGTTCACAGGGGGGGAGCAGTACGTC. Translating gives CASSLFTGGEQYV. The chain is built from TRBV5-5 and TRBJ2-7; TRBD1 matches at 8 bases. The length of the CDR3 is 13 residues. V shed 5 bases, J shed 7 bases, and the junction held 8 bases outside the gene matches. Germline CDR1 SGHKS, CDR2 YYEKEE (reference sequence).

This clonotype was observed many times. V usage is TRBV3-1 and J usage is TRBJ2-1; D unresolved. From germline, CDR1 is LGHDT and CDR2 YNNKEL (reference sequence). The germline V and J ends were trimmed by 1 base and 12 bases, with 13 bases remaining between them. The CDR3 loop spans 13 amino acids. Here the CDR3 reads CASSQVTLEGQFF. In nucleotides, the CDR3 is TGTGCCAGCAGCCAAGTAACACTGGAAGGGCAGTTCTTC.

The genes are TRBV6-1 and TRBJ1-6; D is unresolved. V was clipped by 1 base and J by 9 bases, with 13 bases between them. The CDR3 runs to 15 residues. From germline, CDR1 is MNHNS and CDR2 SASEGT. The CDR3 nucleotides read TGTGCCAGCAGTGAAGAAAAGGGCTGGAGTTCACCCCTCCACTTT. Translation gives CASSEEKGWSSPLHF.

This clonotype was counted many times. This sequence joins TRBV7-8 and TRBJ2-2; D call uncertain. The germline V gene has CDR1 SGHVS and CDR2 FQNEAQ. Trimming left V 5 bases short and J 5 bases short, with 9 bases between. This CDR3 is 13 amino acids long. In DNA form, the CDR3 reads TGTGCCAGCAGCGTCGCGAGTACCGGGGAGCTGTTTTTT. This translates into CASSVASTGELFF.

The gene calls are TRBV28 and TRBJ2-7; D possibly corresponds to TRBD2 (6 bases). The CDR3 runs 14 residues. The germline V gene encodes CDR1 MDHEN and CDR2 SYDVKM. Trimming shortened V by 5 bases and J by 1 base, and 12 bases separated the two germline ends. Written as DNA, the CDR3 is TGTGCCAGCAGTCCAGCGGGTAGTTCCTACGAGCAGTACGTC. It yields the protein CASSPAGSSYEQYV.

Many counts were recorded for this clonotype. The V call is TRBV5-1, the J call TRBJ2-1; 8 nucleotides match TRBD1. The CDR3 is 15 residues long. CDR1 is SGHRS, CDR2 YFSETQ, per germline. V was clipped by 4 bases and J by 4 bases; unmatched bases: 7. The CDR3 DNA reads TGCGCCAGCAGCATAGACAGGGGCCCTTACAATGAGCAGTTCTTC. The encoded protein is CASSIDRGPYNEQFF.

The chain is built from TRBV27 and TRBJ2-3; D not certain. The V gene lost 6 bases and the J gene lost 2 bases, with 12 bases spanning the gap. This CDR3 comprises 14 residues. CDR1 is MNHEY, CDR2 SMNVEV, per germline (reference sequence). This chain's CDR3 is CASREPGFTDTQYF. The DNA of the CDR3 is TGTGCCAGCAGAGAGCCGGGTTTCACAGATACGCAGTATTTT.

This clonotype has a count of ten or more. This chain links TRBV10-2 with TRBJ1-5; the match to TRBD1 covers 8 bases. Trimming took 6 bases from V and 3 from J; bases not matched to a gene: 4. CDR1 is WSHSY and CDR2 is SAAADI in the germline V gene. The CDR3 covers 14 residues. In DNA form, the CDR3 reads TGCGCCAGCAGGACAGGGGCCTTCAATCAGCCCCAGCATTTT. Translating gives CASRTGAFNQPQHF.

This clonotype was found many times. The chain employs TRBV12-3 or TRBV12-4 and TRBJ1-2; D may be TRBD1 (6 bases). The CDR3 is made up of 16 amino acids. The ends were cut back, 7 bases at V and 1 base at J, with 19 bases in the middle. CDR3 bases: TGTGCCAGCACTCAACAGACAGGAGGAATTAACTATGGCTACACCTTC. It yields the protein CASTQQTGGINYGYTF.

This clonotype has just a few counts. The chain joins TRBV29-1 to TRBJ1-1; D is ambiguous. This CDR3 is built from 15 residues. Trimming removed 7 bases at V and 0 bases at J, with 18 bases between. Germline assignment: CDR1 SQVTM and CDR2 ANQGSEA. The CDR3, as DNA: TGCAGCGGACGGACCCTACAGCCTATGAACACTGAAGCTTTCTTT. Amino acid sequence: CSGRTLQPMNTEAFF.

J is TRBJ2-7 and V is TRBV5-1; perhaps TRBD1 as D (5 bases). The CDR3 loop spans 15 amino acids. CDR1 is SGHRS and CDR2 is YFSETQ in the germline V gene. Trimming shortened V by 5 bases and J by 0 bases, and 15 bases separated the two germline ends. This chain's CDR3 is CASRPDNSPSYEQYV. The DNA for the CDR3 is TGCGCCAGCAGACCGGACAATAGTCCCTCCTACGAGCAGTACGTC.

This clonotype was counted a few times. The CDR3, as DNA: TGTGCCAGCTCGAGTAGGACGTCAGGCTACACCTTC. This encodes CASSSRTSGYTF. The chain couples TRBV6-1 to TRBJ1-2; D ambiguous. The germline V gene has CDR1 MNHNS and CDR2 SASEGT. This CDR3 is 12 amino acids long. The V and J ends lost 8 bases and 8 bases respectively, with 15 bases between them.

The CDR3 is CASSVGGGRVGELFF. CDR3 sequence (DNA): TGTGCCAGCAGCGTAGGAGGGGGCCGAGTCGGGGAGCTGTTTTTT. The V and J genes are TRBV9 and TRBJ2-2, with 7 nucleotides matching TRBD1. This CDR3 spans 15 amino acids. After removal of 0 bases from V and 7 bases from J, the junction contained 6 bases not matched to a gene. Per the germline V gene, CDR1 is SGDLS and CDR2 is YYNGEE.

In this sample, this clonotype turned up a few times. The rearrangement uses TRBV20-1 and TRBJ2-5; 8 bases map to TRBD1. CDR3 size: 14 residues. Trimming took 1 base from V and 5 from J; bases not matched to a gene: 6. Per germline, CDR1 DFQATT and CDR2 SNEGSKA (reference sequence). CDR3: CSARGGTGGETQYF. The CDR3 DNA is TGCAGTGCTAGAGGAGGAACAGGGGGGGAGACCCAGTACTTC.

The sample holds many counts of this clonotype. V usage is TRBV15 and J usage is TRBJ2-1; a possible D gene is TRBD2 (6 bases). CDR1 is LNHNV, CDR2 YYDKDF, per germline (reference sequence). V was clipped by 4 bases and J by 6 bases, with 19 bases between them. The CDR3 runs 16 residues. This chain's CDR3 is CATSIEGGEWFNEQFF. In DNA form, the CDR3 reads TGTGCCACCAGCATCGAGGGCGGGGAATGGTTCAATGAGCAGTTCTTC.

This clonotype has at least ten counts. The V call is TRBV7-6, the J call TRBJ2-5; D not resolved. The CDR3 length is 12 residues. V dropped 3 bases and J dropped 3 bases, with 5 bases sitting between them. CDR1 and CDR2 from the germline V gene are SGHVS and FNYEAQ. In DNA, the CDR3 is TGTGCCAGCAGCTTGGTCAAAGAGACCCAGTACTTC. It yields the protein CASSLVKETQYF.

The chain employs TRBV20-1 and TRBJ2-5, with a tentative D call TRBD1 (5 bases). Germline CDR1 and CDR2: DFQATT and SNEGSKA (reference sequence). The CDR3 spans 12 residues. This CDR3 reads CSLQGVQETQYF. The CDR3 coding sequence is TGCAGCCTCCAAGGGGTGCAAGAGACCCAGTACTTC.

This clonotype was detected ten times or more. The CDR3 DNA reads as TGTGCCACCAGTGATCCTCAAGGGGCCAACGTCCTGACTTTC. It translates to CATSDPQGANVLTF. The chain has TRBV24-1 and TRBJ2-6; no definite D call. CDR3 length: 14 amino acids. V was pared by 3 bases and J by 4 bases, with 6 bases between. Per the germline V gene, CDR1 is KGHDR and CDR2 is SFDVKD.

This clonotype was detected only a few times. The rearrangement joins TRBV6-1 to TRBJ2-7; 7 nucleotides line up with TRBD1. Trimming cost V 6 bases and J 4 bases; bases outside gene matches: 12. Looked up from germline, CDR1 is MNHNS and CDR2 is SASEGT. The CDR3 runs to 15 residues. CDR3 sequence (DNA): TGTGCCAGCAGGCAGACAGGGATGGTGGGGTACGAGCAGTACTTC. It specifies CASRQTGMVGYEQYF.

V gene TRBV15 combines with J gene TRBJ2-1; D may be TRBD2 (7 bases). The CDR3 length is 15 residues. Trimming pared 6 bases from V and 5 bases from J, leaving 17 bases between. Germline V CDR1 and CDR2: LNHNV, YYDKDF (reference sequence). This chain's CDR3 is CATSRGGGFNNEQFF. CDR3 coding DNA: TGTGCCACCAGTCGGGGCGGGGGCTTTAACAATGAGCAGTTCTTC.

The rearrangement uses TRBV18 and TRBJ1-4, with unresolved D. Trimming stripped 3 bases from V and 7 bases from J, with 15 bases between. The CDR3 is 15 amino acids. In germline, CDR1 is KGHSH, CDR2 LQKENI. In nucleotides, the CDR3 is TGTGCCAGCTCACCCCCGTTAGCCTATGGTGAAAAACTGTTTTTT. Protein: CASSPPLAYGEKLFF.

This clonotype was detected only a few times. The rearrangement links TRBV18 to TRBJ2-1, with TRBD2 as a possible D gene (6 bases). The germline gives CDR1 KGHSH, CDR2 LQKENI. V lost 4 bases, J lost 10 bases, and 11 bases lay in between. The CDR3 runs to 12 residues. CDR3 DNA: TGTGCCAGCTCACGCGAGCTAGCGGAGCAGTTCTTC. Its translation is CASSRELAEQFF.

The chain has TRBV24-1 and TRBJ1-2; D remains unclear. The length of the CDR3 is 11 residues. Trimming cost V 2 bases and J 8 bases, with 5 bases left between them. Germline V lookup: CDR1 KGHDR, CDR2 SFDVKD. In nucleotides, the CDR3 is TGTGCCACCAGTGATTCTTGGGGCTACACCTTC. Protein product: CATSDSWGYTF.

This clonotype appeared a few times. The chain recombines TRBV6-5 with TRBJ1-1; no firm D call. The CDR3 is 14 residues long. Germline V gene lookup returns CDR1 MNHEY and CDR2 SVGAGI. Trimming shortened V by 4 bases and J by 8 bases, and 17 bases separated the two germline ends. The CDR3 protein is CASSSTPSFWEAFF. The CDR3 region has the DNA TGTGCCAGCAGTTCCACTCCGTCCTTTTGGGAAGCTTTCTTT.

At least ten counts were recorded for this clonotype. This chain uses TRBV10-3 with TRBJ2-1; D is uncertain. Germline V lookup: CDR1 ENHRY, CDR2 SYGVKD. The ends were cut back, 9 bases at V and 7 bases at J, with 16 bases in the middle. The CDR3 loop spans 13 amino acids. Here the CDR3 reads CAINREVTNEQFF. The DNA of the CDR3 is TGTGCCATTAACAGAGAGGTAACTAATGAGCAGTTCTTC.